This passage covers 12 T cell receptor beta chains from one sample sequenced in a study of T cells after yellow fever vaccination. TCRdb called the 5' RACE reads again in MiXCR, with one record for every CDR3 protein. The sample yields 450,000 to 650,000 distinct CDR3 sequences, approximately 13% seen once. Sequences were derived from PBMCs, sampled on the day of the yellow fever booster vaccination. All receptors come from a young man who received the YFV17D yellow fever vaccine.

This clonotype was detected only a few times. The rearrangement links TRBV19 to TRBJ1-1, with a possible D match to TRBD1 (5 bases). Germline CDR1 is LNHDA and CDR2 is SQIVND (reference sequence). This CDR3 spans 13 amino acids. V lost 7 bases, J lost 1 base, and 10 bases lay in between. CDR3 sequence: CASNPGQNTEAFF. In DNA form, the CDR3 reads TGTGCCAGTAATCCCGGACAGAACACTGAAGCTTTCTTT.

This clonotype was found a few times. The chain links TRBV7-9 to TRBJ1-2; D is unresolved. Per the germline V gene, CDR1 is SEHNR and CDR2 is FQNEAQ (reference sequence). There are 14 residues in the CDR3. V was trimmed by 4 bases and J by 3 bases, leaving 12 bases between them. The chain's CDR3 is CASSSLDSYYGYTF. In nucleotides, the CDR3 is TGTGCCAGCAGCTCACTTGACTCCTACTATGGCTACACCTTC.

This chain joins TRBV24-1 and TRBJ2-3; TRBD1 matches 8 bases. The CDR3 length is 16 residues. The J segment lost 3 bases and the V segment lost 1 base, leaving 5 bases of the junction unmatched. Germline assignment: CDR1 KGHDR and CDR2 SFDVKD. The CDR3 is CATSDLRQGSTDTQYF. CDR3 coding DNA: TGTGCCACCAGTGATTTACGACAGGGGAGTACAGATACGCAGTATTTT.

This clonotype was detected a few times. The CDR3 here is CASSQSASGSSILYEQYF. CDR3 coding DNA: TGTGCCAGCAGCCAAAGCGCTAGCGGGAGCTCTATCCTCTACGAGCAGTACTTC. The rearrangement joins TRBV4-2 to TRBJ2-7; 10 bases align to TRBD2. This CDR3 has 18 amino acids. V was pared by 2 bases and J by 3 bases, with 13 bases of the junction left unmatched. The germline gives CDR1 LGHNA, CDR2 YNFKEQ.

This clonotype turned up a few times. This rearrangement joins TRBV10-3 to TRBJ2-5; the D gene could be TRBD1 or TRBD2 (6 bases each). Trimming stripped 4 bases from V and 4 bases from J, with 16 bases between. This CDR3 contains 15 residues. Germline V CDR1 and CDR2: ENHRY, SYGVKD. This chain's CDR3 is CAISAQAQGGETQYF. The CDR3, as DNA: TGTGCCATCAGTGCGCAGGCACAGGGAGGAGAGACCCAGTACTTC.

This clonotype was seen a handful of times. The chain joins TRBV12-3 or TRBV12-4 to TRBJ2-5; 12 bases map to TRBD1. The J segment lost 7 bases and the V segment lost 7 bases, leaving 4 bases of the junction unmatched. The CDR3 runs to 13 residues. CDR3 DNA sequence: TGTGCCAGCAACCAGGGACAGGGGGCGACCCAGTACTTC. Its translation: CASNQGQGATQYF.

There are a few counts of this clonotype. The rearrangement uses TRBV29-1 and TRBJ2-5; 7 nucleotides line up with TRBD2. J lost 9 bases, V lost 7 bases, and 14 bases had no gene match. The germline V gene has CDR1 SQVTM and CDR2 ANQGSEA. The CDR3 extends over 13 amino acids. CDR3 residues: CSANRAHRGAQYF. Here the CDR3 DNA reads TGCAGCGCCAACCGGGCCCACCGGGGGGCCCAGTACTTC.

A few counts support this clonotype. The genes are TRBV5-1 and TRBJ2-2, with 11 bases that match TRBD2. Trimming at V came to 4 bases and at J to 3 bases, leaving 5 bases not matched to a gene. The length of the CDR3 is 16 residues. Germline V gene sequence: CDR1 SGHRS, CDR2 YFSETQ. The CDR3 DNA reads TGCGCCAGCAGCGATCCGGGACTAGCGGACACCGGGGAGCTGTTTTTT. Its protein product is CASSDPGLADTGELFF.

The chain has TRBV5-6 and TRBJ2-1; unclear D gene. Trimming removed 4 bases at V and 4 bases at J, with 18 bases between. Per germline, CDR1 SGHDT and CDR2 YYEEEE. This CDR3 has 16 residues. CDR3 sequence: CASSRKKTNEYNEQFF. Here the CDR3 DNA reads TGTGCCAGCAGCAGGAAGAAGACCAATGAATACAATGAGCAGTTCTTC.

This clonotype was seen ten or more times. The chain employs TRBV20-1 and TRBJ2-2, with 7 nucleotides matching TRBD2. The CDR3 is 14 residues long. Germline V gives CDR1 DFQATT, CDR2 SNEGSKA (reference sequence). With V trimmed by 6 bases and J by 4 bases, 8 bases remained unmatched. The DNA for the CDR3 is TGCAGTGCCCAGCGGGACGGTGGCACCGGGGAGCTGTTTTTT. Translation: CSAQRDGGTGELFF.

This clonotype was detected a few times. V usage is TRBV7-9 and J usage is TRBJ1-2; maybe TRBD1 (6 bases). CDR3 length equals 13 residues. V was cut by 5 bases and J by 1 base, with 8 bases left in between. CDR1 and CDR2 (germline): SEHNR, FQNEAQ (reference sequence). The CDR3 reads CASSQDSNYGYTF. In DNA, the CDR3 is TGTGCCAGCAGCCAGGACAGTAACTATGGCTACACCTTC.

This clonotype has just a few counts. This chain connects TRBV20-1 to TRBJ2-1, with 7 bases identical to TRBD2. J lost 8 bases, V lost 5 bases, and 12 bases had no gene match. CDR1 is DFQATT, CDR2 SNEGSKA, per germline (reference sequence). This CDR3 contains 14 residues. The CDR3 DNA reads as TGCAGTGCTTGGACCGGGACTATCGGGCATGAGCAGTTCTTC. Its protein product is CSAWTGTIGHEQFF.